This TCR beta chain originates from a study of vaccination effects on CD4 cells after COVID-19. Across the whole study: Samples collected post-vaccine were obtained a median of 72 days after the second dose.

Clones were sequenced by immunoSEQ multiplex PCR, and TCRdb holds only the in-frame ones, with some missing. The repertoire includes tens of thousands of clones, around 81% of them detected once, and around 1.3% sits in the top ten. CDR1 and CDR2 from the germline V gene are SGHTA and FQGTGA. Germline trimming cut 1 base from V and 2 bases from J; bases unmatched to any gene: 2. The CDR3 spans 15 residues. A remark on this clone: Its antigen is as yet unknown.

Prior to sequencing, the ViraFEST assay stimulated PBMC with viral peptide pools, which expanded the antigen-specific CD4+ T cells. Culture lasted under 13 days before CD4+ T cell isolation. Each participant received a vaccine that was either BNT162b2 or mRNA-1273, given as two doses. A density of over 1.5 million PBMC per well was used; these cells were cultured with roughly 10 IU/ml IL-2 and roughly 10 ug/ml peptides. A half-volume exchange with IL-2 medium occurred on days 3 and 7. The rearrangement links TRBV7-3 to TRBJ1-2; TRBD1 agrees at 9 bases. The TCR originated in a human donor who received a COVID-19 vaccine. The source was CD4+ T cells from PBMCs cultured with HCoV-229E spike peptides, collected after COVID-19 vaccination. In DNA form, the CDR3 reads TGTGCCAGCAGCTTAAGCGGGACAGGGAACTATGGCTACACCTTC. Its translation is CASSLSGTGNYGYTF.